The 5 T cell receptor beta chains given below trace back to one sample, sequenced in a study of T cells in Graves' hyperthyroidism and ophthalmopathy. From RNA transcripts, TCR beta CDR3 regions were amplified. The study used the HTBI primer set for a first-round RT-PCR of the TCR CDR3. TCRdb redid the calling of the multiplex PCR reads with MiXCR, one entry per CDR3 protein. The sample contains 500,000 to 600,000 distinct CDR3 sequences, over 35% of which appear only once. The sample was peripheral blood or thyroid tissue (not recorded which). Source of these receptors: an adult woman with Graves' disease, either hyperthyroidism or ophthalmopathy (not recorded which).

This clonotype has ten or more counts. The genes are TRBV12-3 or TRBV12-4 and TRBJ1-1, with unresolved D. The CDR3 runs 15 residues. The ends were cut back, 6 bases at V and 1 base at J, with 15 bases in the middle. The CDR3 coding sequence is TGTGCCAGCAGAATACATGGTGCGGGGAACACTGAAGCTTTCTTT. This translates into CASRIHGAGNTEAFF.

This clonotype was seen a few times. V and J are TRBV10-3 and TRBJ2-6; 11 bases align to TRBD1. Trimming at V came to 6 bases and at J to 4 bases, leaving 8 bases not matched to a gene. The germline gives CDR1 ENHRY, CDR2 SYGVKD. The CDR3 is 17 amino acids. CDR3 residues: CAISNRDRGGGANVLTF. CDR3 nucleotides: TGTGCCATCAGCAATCGGGACAGGGGGGGAGGGGCCAACGTCCTGACTTTC.

This clonotype was counted many times. This chain connects TRBV30 to TRBJ2-5; D is unclear. The CDR3 sequence is 13 residues long. Germline V gene sequence: CDR1 GTSNPN, CDR2 SVGIG (reference sequence). V was clipped by 0 bases and J by 4 bases, with 9 bases between them. For the CDR3, the DNA is TGTGCCTGGAGTGTTGGTCAGTTAGAGACCCAGTACTTC. It translates to CAWSVGQLETQYF.

The rearrangement uses TRBV19 and TRBJ2-1; D remains unclear. Germline V gene data show CDR1 as LNHDA and CDR2 as SQIVND (reference sequence). Trimming took off 3 bases at V and 4 bases at J, with 10 bases between the two ends. This CDR3 is built from 14 residues. The CDR3 DNA sequence: TGTGCCAGTAGTATCTCCGCCCAATACAATGAGCAGTTCTTC. Amino acid sequence: CASSISAQYNEQFF.

The chain links TRBV15 to TRBJ1-2; D might be TRBD1 (5 bases). Trimming left V 6 bases short and J 4 bases short, with 9 bases between. The CDR3 sequence is 12 residues long. CDR1 and CDR2 from the germline V gene are LNHNV and YYDKDF (reference sequence). CDR3 sequence (DNA): TGTGCCACCAGTGGGGACGGCTATGGCTACACCTTC. Its protein is CATSGDGYGYTF.